Shown below are 24 T cell receptor beta chains from a single sample sequenced in a study of blood T cell repertoires in COVID-19. Method: immunoSEQ multiplex PCR; TCRdb's copy keeps in-frame clones and lacks some. This sample yields around 77,000 clones, of which more than 90% are seen a single time; 16% belongs to the top ten. The sample consisted of peripheral blood. These receptors were taken from a woman older than 75 with active or convalescent COVID-19.

V gene TRBV28 combines with J gene TRBJ2-2; 8 bases are shared with TRBD1. The CDR3 consists of 15 residues. The V gene's germline CDR1 is MDHEN and CDR2 SYDVKM. The junction had 1 base not matched to a gene; V was cut back by 4 bases and J by 0 bases. CDR3 nucleotide sequence: TGTGCCAGCAGTTCCAGGGGGCCGAACACCGGGGAGCTGTTTTTT. This translates into CASSSRGPNTGELFF.

There are a few counts of this clone. This sequence joins TRBV3-1 (or the pseudogene TRBV3-2) and TRBJ1-1; D may be TRBD1 (5 bases). Germline loops: CDR1 LGHDT, CDR2 YNNKEL (reference sequence). Trimming took 5 bases from V and 4 from J, leaving 20 bases between them. The CDR3 has 16 residues. The CDR3 nucleotides are TGTGCCAGCAGCTACCTCAACCTCAGGGCTAGCACTGAAGCTTTCTTT. It specifies CASSYLNLRASTEAFF.

CDR3 sequence: CASSPPPTGSIAFF. CDR3 nucleotide sequence: TGTGCCAGCTCACCACCACCGACAGGGTCGATAGCTTTCTTT. V is TRBV18 and J is TRBJ1-1; 7 bases fit TRBD1. V lost 0 bases and J lost 10; bases outside the gene matches: 8. In germline, CDR1 is KGHSH, CDR2 LQKENI. The CDR3 extends over 14 amino acids.

The chain uses TRBV19 and TRBJ2-5, with 9 bases lining up with TRBD2. The CDR3 length is 14 residues. CDR1 and CDR2 (germline): LNHDA, SQIVND (reference sequence). J lost 5 bases, V lost 1 base, and 2 bases had no gene match. For the CDR3, the DNA is TGTGCCAGTAGTATAGGCGGGGGGGCGGAGACCCAGTACTTC. It translates to CASSIGGGAETQYF.

This chain joins TRBV27 and TRBJ2-7, with TRBD2 identical over 12 bases. Trimming cost V 4 bases and J 2 bases; bases outside gene matches: 3. Germline V gene sequence: CDR1 MNHEY, CDR2 SMNVEV (reference sequence). This CDR3 contains 15 residues. Here the CDR3 reads CASSSPSGGAYEQYF. The DNA of the CDR3 is TGTGCCAGCAGTTCCCCTAGCGGGGGGGCCTACGAGCAGTACTTC.

The gene calls are TRBV11-2 and TRBJ2-7; 8 positions agree with TRBD1. Germline CDR1 reads SGHAT; CDR2 reads FQNNGV. V lost 3 bases, J lost 5 bases, and 9 bases stayed unmatched. CDR3 length: 15 residues. CDR3 bases: TGTGCCAGCAGCTTGAGACAGGGGCTAATGGACGAGCAGTACTTC. Translating gives CASSLRQGLMDEQYF.

The chain is built from TRBV28 and TRBJ1-2; D perhaps matches TRBD1 (6 bases). CDR3 size: 14 residues. Trimming shortened V by 6 bases and J by 0 bases, and 11 bases separated the two germline ends. Germline V lookup: CDR1 MDHEN, CDR2 SYDVKM. The CDR3 DNA reads as TGTGCCAGCAGAATTACAGGGTCTAACTATGGCTACACCTTC. Protein product: CASRITGSNYGYTF.

The chain couples TRBV28 to TRBJ1-3; no firm D call. Trimming cost V 8 bases and J 0 bases, with 8 bases left between them. CDR1 and CDR2 (germline): MDHEN, SYDVKM. The CDR3 consists of 13 residues. The CDR3 nucleotides read TGTGCCAGCGGGGAGAGCTCTGGAAACACCATATATTTT. Encoded protein: CASGESSGNTIYF. The full variable domain, with the rest looked up from reference TRBV28 and TRBJ1-3, is DVKVTQSSRYLVKRTGEKVFLECVQDMDHENMFWYRQDPGLGLRLIYFSYDVKMKEKGDIPEGYSVSREKKERFSLILESASTNQTSMYLCASGESSGNTIYFGEGSWLTVV.

This clone occurred a few times. V is TRBV25-1 and J is TRBJ1-2, with 7 bases that match TRBD1. V gave up 8 bases and J gave up 8 bases; unmatched junction bases: 11. Germline V gene lookup returns CDR1 MGHDK and CDR2 SYGVNS. The CDR3 spans 13 residues. The CDR3 DNA is TGTGCCAGCGCCGACAGGGCTGCCCAGGGCTACACCTTC. Protein sequence: CASADRAAQGYTF.

This clone was observed a handful of times. This chain joins TRBV19 and TRBJ1-5, with D unclear. CDR3 length: 13 amino acids. Germline CDR1 is LNHDA and CDR2 is SQIVND (reference sequence). V lost 3 bases, J lost 3 bases, and 6 bases lay in between. CDR3 region: CASSIAVNQPQHF. DNA of the CDR3: TGTGCCAGTAGTATTGCGGTCAATCAGCCCCAGCATTTT.

V gene TRBV24-1 combines with J gene TRBJ2-5; a possible D gene is TRBD2 (5 bases). This CDR3 contains 15 residues. CDR1 is KGHDR, CDR2 SFDVKD, per germline. V was clipped by 3 bases and J by 2 bases, with 12 bases between them. For the CDR3, the DNA is TGTGCCACCAGTGATCCCGCCTCGGGGCAAGAGACCCAGTACTTC. This gives the protein CATSDPASGQETQYF.

The CDR3 nucleotides read TGTGCCAGCAGTGATGGGTACAGGGGCCCGAGAAATTCACCCCTCCACTTT. It yields the protein CASSDGYRGPRNSPLHF. The chain combines TRBV2 with TRBJ1-6; 7 bases map to TRBD1. The CDR3 runs to 17 residues. CDR1 SNHLY and CDR2 FYNNEI come from the germline V gene. Unmatched junction bases numbered 12, after V lost 3 bases and J lost 7 bases.

The chain has TRBV5-1 and TRBJ2-7, with 8 bases aligning to TRBD1. This CDR3 contains 15 residues. The germline V gene encodes CDR1 SGHRS and CDR2 YFSETQ. J was trimmed by 0 bases and V by 4 bases; bases with no gene match: 6. The CDR3 region is CASSPRTGSSYEQYF. Here the CDR3 DNA reads TGCGCCAGCAGCCCTCGGACAGGGAGCTCCTACGAGCAGTACTTC.

The J gene is TRBJ2-3, the V gene TRBV9; a weak D match, TRBD2 (7 bases). Trimming removed 4 bases from V and 1 base from J, with 16 bases in between. The CDR3 runs 16 residues. The V gene's germline CDR1 is SGDLS and CDR2 YYNGEE. DNA for the CDR3: TGTGCCAGCAGCCCCAGGGAGGGGGGCGGCACAGATACGCAGTATTTT. Protein: CASSPREGGGTDTQYF. Using reference TRBV9 and TRBJ2-3 for the parts outside the CDR3, the full variable domain is DSGVTQTPKHLITATGQRVTLRCSPRSGDLSVYWYQQSLDQGLQFLIQYYNGEERAKGNILERFSAQQFPDLHSELNLSSLELGDSALYFCASSPREGGGTDTQYFGPGTRLTVL.

The CDR3 nucleotides are TGTGCCAGCATGTCTGCGAAGGGGGTCTACGAGCAGTACTTC. Encoded protein: CASMSAKGVYEQYF. The chain recombines TRBV2 with TRBJ2-7; the D gene is possibly TRBD1 (6 bases). The CDR3 runs 14 residues. V lost 7 bases and J 3 bases, leaving 16 bases between the germline ends. Per germline, CDR1 SNHLY and CDR2 FYNNEI.

The chain links TRBV11-2 to TRBJ2-2, with TRBD1 matching over 10 bases. The CDR3 covers 16 residues. J was trimmed by 5 bases and V by 5 bases; bases with no gene match: 8. Germline lookup yields CDR1 SGHAT and CDR2 FQNNGV. The CDR3 DNA reads as TGTGCCAGCAGCCCGACAGGGGGCGAAATAACCGGGGAGCTGTTTTTT. It encodes CASSPTGGEITGELFF.

The chain couples TRBV28 to TRBJ2-1; TRBD1 matches 7 bases. Germline assignment: CDR1 MDHEN and CDR2 SYDVKM. There are 14 residues in the CDR3. Trimming at V came to 8 bases and at J to 4 bases, leaving 8 bases not matched to a gene. CDR3 sequence: CASCNRDRYNEQFF. The CDR3 DNA reads TGTGCCAGCTGTAACCGGGACAGATACAATGAGCAGTTCTTC.

The chain employs TRBV28 and TRBJ2-1, with unresolved D. Germline V gene data show CDR1 as MDHEN and CDR2 as SYDVKM. V was clipped by 3 bases and J by 0 bases, with 6 bases between them. The CDR3 consists of 14 residues. CDR3 sequence (DNA): TGTGCCAGCAGTTTCCGGAGCTCCTACAATGAGCAGTTCTTC. It yields the protein CASSFRSSYNEQFF.

The chain carries TRBV5-1 and TRBJ2-7; 9 nucleotides align to TRBD1. The germline CDR1 and CDR2 sequences are SGHRS and YFSETQ. V lost 4 bases to trimming and J lost 6 bases; unmatched junction nucleotides: 8. This CDR3 has 14 amino acids. The chain's CDR3 is CASSPQTGGGEQYF. Here the CDR3 DNA reads TGCGCCAGCAGCCCCCAGACAGGGGGTGGCGAGCAGTACTTC.

This clone appeared a single time. The chain couples TRBV6-1 to TRBJ1-5; 8 positions agree with TRBD1. J was trimmed by 1 base and V by 1 base; bases with no gene match: 6. The CDR3 is made up of 17 amino acids. Germline V CDR1 and CDR2: MNHNS, SASEGT. Here the CDR3 reads CASSEGRGRLSNQPQHF. DNA of the CDR3: TGTGCCAGCAGTGAAGGCAGGGGGCGATTGAGCAATCAGCCCCAGCATTTT.

This chain links TRBV18 with TRBJ1-4; 8 bases align to TRBD1. Germline CDR1 and CDR2: KGHSH and LQKENI. With 2 bases clipped from V and 5 bases from J, the junction kept 10 bases outside the gene matches. The CDR3 totals 17 residues. The DNA of the CDR3 is TGTGCCAGCTCACCAATAGGGACAGGCGGTTCAAATGAAAAACTGTTTTTT. Translating it yields CASSPIGTGGSNEKLFF.

This sequence joins TRBV5-6 and TRBJ1-5; tentative D call: TRBD1 (5 bases). The CDR3 is made up of 16 amino acids. Looked up from germline, CDR1 is SGHDT and CDR2 is YYEEEE. The ends were cut back, 0 bases at V and 4 bases at J, with 14 bases in the middle. For the CDR3, the DNA is TGTGCCAGCAGCTTGGTAGCGGGACCGGAGAATCAGCCCCAGCATTTT. Protein product: CASSLVAGPENQPQHF.

The gene calls are TRBV9 and TRBJ2-1; D possibly corresponds to TRBD1 (6 bases). The CDR3 is made up of 15 amino acids. Trimming cost V 3 bases and J 0 bases, with 10 bases left between them. Germline CDR1 and CDR2: SGDLS and YYNGEE. The CDR3, as DNA: TGTGCCAGCAGCGCCCGGGACAACTCCTACAATGAGCAGTTCTTC. It specifies CASSARDNSYNEQFF.

V is TRBV10-3 and J is TRBJ1-6; 8 bases fit TRBD1. Germline trimming cut 10 bases from V and 0 bases from J; bases unmatched to any gene: 2. Germline assignment: CDR1 ENHRY and CDR2 SYGVKD. CDR3 length: 14 residues. Written as DNA, the CDR3 is TGTGCCACCCAGGGGGCCTCCTATAATTCACCCCTCCACTTT. Protein: CATQGASYNSPLHF.